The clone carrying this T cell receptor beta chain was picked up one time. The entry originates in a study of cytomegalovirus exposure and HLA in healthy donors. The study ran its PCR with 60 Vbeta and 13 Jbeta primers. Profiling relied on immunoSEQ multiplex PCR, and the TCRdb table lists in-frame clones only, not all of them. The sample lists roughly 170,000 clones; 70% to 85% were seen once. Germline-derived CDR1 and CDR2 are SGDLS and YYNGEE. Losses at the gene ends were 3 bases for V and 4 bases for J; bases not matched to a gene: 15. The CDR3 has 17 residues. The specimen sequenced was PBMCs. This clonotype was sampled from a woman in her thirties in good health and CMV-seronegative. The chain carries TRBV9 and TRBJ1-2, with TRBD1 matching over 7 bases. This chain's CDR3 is CASSARDGGQAFYGYTF. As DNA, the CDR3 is TGTGCCAGCAGCGCCCGAGATGGCGGACAGGCGTTCTATGGCTACACCTTC.